The text below deals with one T cell receptor beta chain. This sample was taken from a study of T cells expressing NK-cell markers. Looking at the study overall: HCMV serostatus: most of the eight sequenced donors positive, one negative.

The CDR3 has 16 amino acids. Germline CDR1 LNHNV, CDR2 YYDKDF (reference sequence). Reanalyzing the 5' RACE reads, TCRdb keeps one entry per CDR3 protein, without DNA. The sample totals 500,000 to 700,000 distinct CDR3 sequences; its top ten clones hold approximately 3.6%. Sequencing was done on a sample of blood T cells: a sorted CD56 or NKG2C T cell subset, CD4+ or CD8+ T cells, or bulk PBMC T cells (not recorded which). This TCR derives from a man younger than 35 in good health. V is TRBV15 and J is TRBJ2-5; TCRdb lists TRBD1, though no DNA is available to test this call. The CDR3 spells CATSRPPGALSETQYF.